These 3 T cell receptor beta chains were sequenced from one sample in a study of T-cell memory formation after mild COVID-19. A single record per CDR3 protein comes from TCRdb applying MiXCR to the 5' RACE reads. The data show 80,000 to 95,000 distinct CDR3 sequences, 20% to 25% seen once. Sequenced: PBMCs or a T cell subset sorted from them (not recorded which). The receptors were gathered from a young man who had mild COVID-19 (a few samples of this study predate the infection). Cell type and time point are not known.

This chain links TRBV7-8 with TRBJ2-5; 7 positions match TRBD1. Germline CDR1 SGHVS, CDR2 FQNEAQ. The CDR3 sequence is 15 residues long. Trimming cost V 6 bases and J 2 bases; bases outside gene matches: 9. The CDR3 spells CASRPNRGEQETQYF. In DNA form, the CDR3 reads TGTGCCAGCAGACCCAACAGGGGCGAACAAGAGACCCAGTACTTC.

The CDR3 coding sequence is TGTGCCAGCAGTTACAGAACAGGGAGCGGTGAGCAGTTCTTC. This gives the protein CASSYRTGSGEQFF. The V gene is TRBV6-2 or TRBV6-3, the J gene TRBJ2-1, with a possible D match to TRBD1 (6 bases). Trimming took 2 bases from V and 9 from J, leaving 14 bases between them. The germline V gene encodes CDR1 MNHEY and CDR2 SVGEGT. The CDR3 loop spans 14 amino acids.

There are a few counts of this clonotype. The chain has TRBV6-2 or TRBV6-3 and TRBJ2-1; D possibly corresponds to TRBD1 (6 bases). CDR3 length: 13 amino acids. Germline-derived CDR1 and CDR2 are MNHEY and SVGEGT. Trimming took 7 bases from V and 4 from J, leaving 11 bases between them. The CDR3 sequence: CASTGHPYNEQFF. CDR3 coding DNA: TGTGCCAGCACGGGACACCCGTACAATGAGCAGTTCTTC.